These 18 T cell receptor beta chains originate from one sample sequenced in a study of T cells in Graves' hyperthyroidism and ophthalmopathy. The source material, RNA transcripts, was used to amplify TCR beta CDR3 regions. A set of HTBI primers served as the primers for a first-round RT-PCR of the TCR CDR3. TCRdb passed the multiplex PCR reads through MiXCR, listing each CDR3 protein once. The sample holds a few hundred thousand distinct CDR3 sequences, roughly 14% seen once. The sample consisted of blood. Receptors were obtained from a woman aged 25 to 39 with Graves' hyperthyroidism.

CDR3 protein: CASSFGTGGSNSPLHF. CDR3 in DNA: TGCGCCAGCAGCTTTGGGACAGGGGGCAGCAATTCACCCCTCCACTTT. The chain links TRBV5-1 to TRBJ1-6; 12 bases fit TRBD1. Germline V gene data show CDR1 as SGHRS and CDR2 as YFSETQ. The CDR3 covers 16 residues. The trim removed 2 bases at V and 7 bases at J, leaving 4 bases unmatched.

The chain links TRBV5-5 to TRBJ2-6; no firm D call. In germline, CDR1 is SGHKS, CDR2 YYEKEE (reference sequence). CDR3 length: 17 residues. V was shortened by 1 base and J by 4 bases, with 15 bases between the two germline ends. CDR3 bases: TGTGCCAGCAGCTTGTATACAGACTCCTTAGGGGCCAACGTCCTGACTTTC. Translation: CASSLYTDSLGANVLTF.

This clonotype was seen repeatedly, ten times or more. This chain links TRBV28 with TRBJ2-4, with 7 bases lining up with TRBD1. CDR1 and CDR2 (germline): MDHEN, SYDVKM. This CDR3 region has 14 residues. Unmatched junction bases numbered 3, after V lost 7 bases and J lost 0 bases. The CDR3 bases are TGTGCCAGCATGACAGGGTTAGCCAAAAACATTCAGTACTTC. Protein sequence: CASMTGLAKNIQYF.

This clonotype turned up a few times. V and J are TRBV20-1 and TRBJ2-7; D gene uncertain. The ends were cut back, 0 bases at V and 3 bases at J, with 18 bases in the middle. Germline V gives CDR1 DFQATT, CDR2 SNEGSKA (reference sequence). The CDR3 is 16 residues long. CDR3 in DNA: TGCAGTGCTAGAGAATGGTTGGGCAGTGATCTCTACGAGCAGTACTTC. It yields the protein CSAREWLGSDLYEQYF.

At least ten counts were recorded for this clonotype. The rearrangement uses TRBV2 and TRBJ1-2; D call uncertain. CDR1 SNHLY and CDR2 FYNNEI come from the germline V gene. The CDR3 runs 12 residues. V lost 5 bases, J lost 8 bases, and 12 bases lay in between. Written as DNA, the CDR3 is TGTGCCAGCAGTATAGGAATGGGCGGCTACACCTTC. It encodes CASSIGMGGYTF. The whole variable domain, filled in from reference TRBV2 and TRBJ1-2, reads EPEVTQTPSHQVTQMGQEVILRCVPISNHLYFYWYRQILGQKVEFLVSFYNNEISEKSEIFDDQFSVERPDGSNFTLKIRSTKLEDSAMYFCASSIGMGGYTFGSGTRLTVV.

This clonotype appeared many times. This chain connects TRBV30 to TRBJ2-5; D not resolved. The CDR3 loop spans 12 amino acids. CDR1 and CDR2 from the germline V gene are GTSNPN and SVGIG (reference sequence). V gave up 4 bases and J gave up 5 bases, with 11 bases separating them. The CDR3 here is CAWKMGSETQYF. For the CDR3, the DNA is TGTGCCTGGAAAATGGGCTCTGAGACCCAGTACTTC.

The sample holds a few counts of this clonotype. The chain recombines TRBV27 with TRBJ2-1; TRBD2 matches at 14 bases. Germline CDR1 MNHEY, CDR2 SMNVEV (reference sequence). The CDR3 totals 18 residues. With 2 bases clipped from V and 7 bases from J, the junction kept 10 bases outside the gene matches. In nucleotides, the CDR3 is TGTGCCAGCAGTTTAGTTGGGACTAGCGGGAGAGAAAGAAATGAGCAGTTCTTC. Translation gives CASSLVGTSGRERNEQFF.

This clonotype has ten or more counts. V is TRBV3-1 and J is TRBJ1-6; 7 bases map to TRBD1. The CDR3 length is 15 residues. Trimming removed 0 bases from V and 14 bases from J; junction bases left unmatched: 10. From germline, CDR1 is LGHDT and CDR2 YNNKEL (reference sequence). The CDR3 loop is CASSQEVVTGKSLHF. Written as DNA, the CDR3 is TGTGCCAGCAGCCAAGAAGTCGTGACAGGGAAATCCCTCCACTTT.

This chain joins TRBV19 and TRBJ2-7; D not certain. Trimming removed 5 bases at V and 3 bases at J, with 11 bases between. CDR3 length: 13 residues. The germline CDR1 and CDR2 sequences are LNHDA and SQIVND (reference sequence). Here the CDR3 DNA reads TGTGCCAGTAGTGCATATCTGGGCTACGAGCAGTACTTC. Its translation is CASSAYLGYEQYF.

In its sample, this clonotype was seen many times. The J gene is TRBJ1-5, the V gene TRBV6-2 or TRBV6-3; D not certain. The CDR3 has 15 residues. Trimming pared 2 bases from V and 7 bases from J, leaving 15 bases between. The V gene's germline CDR1 is MNHEY and CDR2 SVGEGT. In DNA form, the CDR3 reads TGTGCCAGCAGTTACAGGCGGGCTTCTGTCCAGCCCCAGCATTTT. It codes for CASSYRRASVQPQHF.

Only a few counts were recorded for this clonotype. This rearrangement joins TRBV5-6 to TRBJ1-1; 11 positions match TRBD1. With 3 bases clipped from V and 6 bases from J, the junction kept 7 bases outside the gene matches. Germline CDR1 is SGHDT and CDR2 is YYEEEE. This CDR3 spans 15 amino acids. The CDR3 here is CASSSGTGGVSEAFF. The CDR3, as DNA: TGTGCCAGCAGCTCAGGGACAGGGGGAGTGTCTGAAGCTTTCTTT.

The V gene is TRBV10-3, the J gene TRBJ2-2; D not certain. This CDR3 comprises 16 residues. Germline V gives CDR1 ENHRY, CDR2 SYGVKD. V lost 10 bases to trimming and J lost 3 bases, with 21 bases between them. In DNA form, the CDR3 reads TGTGCCACCAGCACCCTTGGTTCTTCGGACACCGGGGAGCTGTTTTTT. Translating gives CATSTLGSSDTGELFF.

In its sample, this clonotype was seen a few times. The chain is built from TRBV29-1 and TRBJ2-5, with a weak D call TRBD2 (5 bases). The V gene lost 4 bases and the J gene lost 2 bases, with 11 bases spanning the gap. Germline V gene sequence: CDR1 SQVTM, CDR2 ANQGSEA. CDR3 length: 13 amino acids. Here the CDR3 reads CSVVAVAQETQYF. In DNA form, the CDR3 reads TGCAGCGTTGTCGCGGTAGCGCAAGAGACCCAGTACTTC.

At least ten counts were recorded for this clonotype. The V and J genes are TRBV2 and TRBJ2-7; TRBD1 agrees at 9 bases. This CDR3 is 14 amino acids long. CDR1 and CDR2 (germline): SNHLY, FYNNEI. V lost 6 bases to trimming and J lost 2 bases; unmatched junction nucleotides: 5. The CDR3 sequence is CASRVGTGTYEQYF. The CDR3, as DNA: TGTGCCAGCAGGGTTGGGACAGGGACCTACGAGCAGTACTTC. Based on the CDR3 plus reference TRBV2 and TRBJ2-7, the full variable domain is EPEVTQTPSHQVTQMGQEVILRCVPISNHLYFYWYRQILGQKVEFLVSFYNNEISEKSEIFDDQFSVERPDGSNFTLKIRSTKLEDSAMYFCASRVGTGTYEQYFGPGTRLTVT.

This clonotype was seen at least ten times. V gene TRBV11-2 combines with J gene TRBJ1-1, with D maybe TRBD1 (5 bases). CDR3 size: 18 residues. Per germline, CDR1 SGHAT and CDR2 FQNNGV. V lost 3 bases, J lost 0 bases, and 20 bases lay in between. CDR3 in DNA: TGTGCCAGCAGCTTTACTCCATTCCAAGGGGTTATGAACACTGAAGCTTTCTTT. It is translated as CASSFTPFQGVMNTEAFF.

Many counts were recorded for this clonotype. The chain is built from TRBV2 and TRBJ2-3; D may be TRBD1 (6 bases). The V and J ends lost 4 bases and 1 base respectively, with 12 bases between them. CDR3 length equals 15 residues. Germline V gives CDR1 SNHLY, CDR2 FYNNEI. CDR3 coding DNA: TGTGCCAGCAGTGTAGCTAAGGGGGGCACAGATACGCAGTATTTT. It is translated as CASSVAKGGTDTQYF.

Ten or more counts support this clonotype. The CDR3 nucleotides read TGTGCCAGCAGTTATTCGGGGCAGAAGGATGGCTACACCTTC. Translated, it gives CASSYSGQKDGYTF. The rearrangement uses TRBV6-2 or TRBV6-3 and TRBJ1-2, with D possibly matching TRBD1 (5 bases). Deletions cut 3 bases from V and 6 bases from J, with 14 bases between. Germline V lookup: CDR1 MNHEY, CDR2 SVGEGT. This CDR3 is built from 14 residues.

The chain combines TRBV18 with TRBJ2-7; D possibly corresponds to TRBD1 (6 bases). Germline CDR1 and CDR2: KGHSH and LQKENI. The CDR3 has 13 amino acids. V was clipped by 5 bases and J by 6 bases, with 14 bases between them. Written as DNA, the CDR3 is TGTGCCAGCTCAGAGCGAGGGGGTAGCGAGCAGTACTTC. It is translated as CASSERGGSEQYF.